Each of the 20 T cell receptor beta chains below was sequenced from the same sample in a study of blood T cell repertoires in COVID-19 (dated by TCRdb to the early 2020s). Library preparation used the immunoSEQ multiplex PCR assay. TCRdb stores this immuneACCESS table with in-frame sequences only. Part of the clones is absent; in the studies checked, under half of the shortfall reflects unresolved V genes, and no reason is known for the rest. The sample table records roughly 200,000 clones; approximately 92% of these occur just once. The ten biggest clones cover 0.53% of the sample. Sequences were obtained from peripheral blood. These receptors originate from a man in his fifties or sixties with acute or convalescent COVID-19.

The rearrangement uses TRBV3-1 (or the pseudogene TRBV3-2) and TRBJ1-5; D gene unclear. Trimming pared 0 bases from V and 4 bases from J, leaving 7 bases between. Germline assignment: CDR1 LGHDT and CDR2 YNNKEL (reference sequence). This CDR3 region has 14 residues. The CDR3 nucleotides are TGTGCCAGCAGCCAAGATCAGGTTAATCAGCCCCAGCATTTT. It is translated as CASSQDQVNQPQHF.

The chain is built from TRBV28 and TRBJ2-7; 11 bases match TRBD2. The CDR3 has 14 residues. V gave up 7 bases and J gave up 1 base; unmatched junction bases: 3. Germline assignment: CDR1 MDHEN and CDR2 SYDVKM. The chain's CDR3 is CASNPSGRSYEQYF. In nucleotides, the CDR3 is TGTGCCAGCAATCCTAGCGGGAGGTCCTACGAGCAGTACTTC.

The chain couples TRBV28 to TRBJ2-1; D might be TRBD1 (6 bases). CDR1 is MDHEN and CDR2 is SYDVKM in the germline V gene. V was cut by 8 bases and J by 8 bases, with 16 bases left in between. The CDR3 runs 13 residues. As DNA, the CDR3 is TGTGCCAGCGCACTGGTGTGGGGGCATGAGCAGTTCTTC. As protein: CASALVWGHEQFF.

Written as DNA, the CDR3 is TGTGCCAGCAGGCGATCACAGGGGTCTGGAAACACCATATATTTT. Translation gives CASRRSQGSGNTIYF. This chain links TRBV6-5 with TRBJ1-3; 7 bases agree with TRBD1. Germline V CDR1 and CDR2: MNHEY, SVGAGI. The CDR3 runs 15 residues. V shed 6 bases and J 1 base; nucleotides not matched to a gene: 6.

The chain is built from TRBV19 and TRBJ1-1; D not certain. Per germline, CDR1 LNHDA and CDR2 SQIVND (reference sequence). V was clipped by 3 bases and J by 8 bases, with 13 bases between them. The CDR3 covers 13 residues. The CDR3: CASSIKEAGEAFF. CDR3 nucleotides: TGTGCCAGTAGTATTAAGGAGGCAGGCGAAGCTTTCTTT.

V is TRBV7-9 and J is TRBJ1-4; D gene ambiguous. V dropped 0 bases and J dropped 8 bases, with 19 bases sitting between them. CDR3 length equals 17 residues. The germline V gene has CDR1 SEHNR and CDR2 FQNEAQ (reference sequence). The CDR3 sequence is CASSLAWSPVRGEKLFF. CDR3 bases: TGTGCCAGCAGCTTAGCTTGGTCGCCAGTTCGAGGGGAAAAACTGTTTTTT.

The V call is TRBV27, the J call TRBJ2-7, with D maybe TRBD1 (6 bases). V lost 4 bases and J 4 bases, leaving 17 bases between the germline ends. CDR3 length: 15 amino acids. CDR1 and CDR2 (germline): MNHEY, SMNVEV (reference sequence). In DNA, the CDR3 is TGTGCCAGCAGTTATGCACAGGGTGCGGGTTACGAGCAGTACTTC. It is translated as CASSYAQGAGYEQYF.

This chain connects TRBV7-2 to TRBJ1-2; D possibly corresponds to TRBD1 (5 bases). Trimming removed 4 bases at V and 7 bases at J, with 13 bases between. Germline lookup yields CDR1 SGHTA and CDR2 FQGNSA. The CDR3 length is 13 residues. The CDR3 DNA reads TGTGCCAGCAGCTCCAGGGTGGGCTTTGGCTACACCTTC. Its protein is CASSSRVGFGYTF.

The CDR3 sequence: CASSLLGGANTGELFF. In DNA, the CDR3 is TGTGCCAGCAGCTTGTTAGGGGGCGCGAACACCGGGGAGCTGTTTTTT. The chain joins TRBV7-3 to TRBJ2-2; TRBD1 aligns across 7 bases. There are 16 residues in the CDR3. V shed 3 bases and J 0 bases; nucleotides not matched to a gene: 4. Germline V lookup: CDR1 SGHTA, CDR2 FQGTGA.

The chain is built from TRBV28 and TRBJ2-1; the D gene is possibly TRBD2 (5 bases). The CDR3 covers 18 residues. Germline CDR1 reads MDHEN; CDR2 reads SYDVKM. V dropped 3 bases and J dropped 6 bases, with 24 bases sitting between them. CDR3 in DNA: TGTGCCAGCAGTTTCGGGGTGCTCGACACGACGCAAAGCAATGAGCAGTTCTTC. The encoded protein is CASSFGVLDTTQSNEQFF.

This chain links TRBV29-1 with TRBJ2-3; 8 bases are a match to TRBD1. The CDR3 length is 12 residues. Per the germline V gene, CDR1 is SQVTM and CDR2 is ANQGSEA. Trimming removed 2 bases from V and 9 bases from J; junction bases left unmatched: 4. CDR3 coding DNA: TGCAGCGTTGAAACAGGGGGAGTCACGCAGTATTTT. Translating it yields CSVETGGVTQYF.

V usage is TRBV6-5 and J usage is TRBJ2-2; no clear D. Germline V CDR1 and CDR2: MNHEY, SVGAGI. V lost 6 bases and J 6 bases, leaving 8 bases between the germline ends. This CDR3 comprises 12 residues. The DNA of the CDR3 is TGTGCCAGCAGCTTGCGAGCCGGGGAGCTGTTTTTT. Protein: CASSLRAGELFF.

The rearrangement joins TRBV5-1 to TRBJ2-7; 9 bases fit TRBD1. Germline-derived CDR1 and CDR2 are SGHRS and YFSETQ. Trimming removed 4 bases from V and 5 bases from J; junction bases left unmatched: 10. The CDR3 loop spans 15 amino acids. CDR3 sequence (DNA): TGCGCCAGCAGCCCCGAAGGGACAGGGTACCACGAGCAGTACTTC. This translates into CASSPEGTGYHEQYF.

The V and J genes are TRBV7-2 and TRBJ1-5, with TRBD1 matching 7 bases. CDR3 length: 15 amino acids. Germline V gives CDR1 SGHTA, CDR2 FQGNSA. V lost 3 bases and J lost 1; bases outside the gene matches: 3. In DNA form, the CDR3 reads TGTGCCAGCAGCTTTACAGGGGTGAGCAATCAGCCCCAGCATTTT. Translated: CASSFTGVSNQPQHF.

The chain links TRBV19 to TRBJ2-3, with 8 bases lining up with TRBD1. Trimming removed 3 bases from V and 4 bases from J; junction bases left unmatched: 9. There are 16 residues in the CDR3. CDR1 is LNHDA, CDR2 SQIVND, per germline (reference sequence). CDR3 sequence (DNA): TGTGCCAGTAGTATTTTGACAGGGGATAGCTCAGATACGCAGTATTTT. It codes for CASSILTGDSSDTQYF.

The J gene is TRBJ2-3, the V gene TRBV5-1; unclear D gene. The CDR3 loop spans 15 amino acids. The germline V gene has CDR1 SGHRS and CDR2 YFSETQ. Trimming shortened V by 0 bases and J by 2 bases, and 10 bases separated the two germline ends. The CDR3 sequence: CASSLGADNTDTQYF. CDR3 DNA: TGCGCCAGCAGCTTGGGGGCAGACAACACAGATACGCAGTATTTT.

In regard to this clone: Different DNA sequences within this sample yield the same CDR3. CDR3 protein: CAISRTSGGYYNEQFF. CDR3 nucleotides: TGTGCCATCAGTCGGACTAGCGGGGGGTACTACAATGAGCAGTTCTTC. This rearrangement joins TRBV10-3 to TRBJ2-1; the match to TRBD2 covers 14 bases. Germline CDR1 and CDR2: ENHRY and SYGVKD. V was clipped by 5 bases and J by 3 bases; unmatched bases: 3. The CDR3 totals 16 residues.

The chain recombines TRBV7-2 with TRBJ1-5; 7 bases agree with TRBD1. Germline V gene data show CDR1 as SGHTA and CDR2 as FQGNSA. CDR3 length equals 15 residues. With 6 bases clipped from V and 9 bases from J, the junction kept 14 bases outside the gene matches. The CDR3: CASRPTGDLFLPQHF. The DNA for the CDR3 is TGTGCCAGCAGACCCACAGGGGACTTGTTTTTGCCCCAGCATTTT.

The chain uses TRBV28 and TRBJ1-2, with TRBD1 matching 8 bases. Germline CDR1 is MDHEN and CDR2 is SYDVKM. V shed 5 bases, J shed 4 bases, and the junction held 6 bases outside the gene matches. The CDR3 is made up of 14 amino acids. CDR3 sequence (DNA): TGTGCCAGCAGTCCGGGACAGGCTTCCTATGGCTACACCTTC. Encoded protein: CASSPGQASYGYTF.

DNA for the CDR3: TGTGCCAGTACCCCCTCGCTCGGTTGGCAGCCCCAGCATTTT. Amino acids: CASTPSLGWQPQHF. The chain has TRBV19 and TRBJ1-5; D is ambiguous. V was pared by 7 bases and J by 7 bases, with 17 bases between. Germline V gene data show CDR1 as LNHDA and CDR2 as SQIVND (reference sequence). The CDR3 runs 14 residues.